Listed below are T cell receptor beta chains from one sample, sequenced in a study of cytomegalovirus exposure and HLA in healthy donors. Here immunoSEQ multiplex PCR was the method, and the copy in TCRdb shows in-frame clones only, minus some. The data show 120,000 to 150,000 clones, 65% to 85% seen once. The sequenced sample consisted of PBMCs. Receptor source: a woman aged 40 to 50 in good health and CMV-seropositive. The CDR3 runs from the conserved cysteine through the conserved F or W. Fields, in order: V gene, clone size, D gene, J gene, CDR3 DNA, CDR3 protein. D genes are given only for firm matches. Not every row has a clone size; where given, it reads once, few, many or a size class.

v_gene: TRBV5-1
abundance: NA
d_gene: TRBD2
j_gene: TRBJ2-1
CDR3nt: TGCGCCAGCAGCTTGGTTACTAGCGGGGACCCCTACAATGAGCAGTTCTTC
CDR3aa: CASSLVTSGDPYNEQFF

v_gene: TRBV18
abundance: NA
d_gene: NA
j_gene: TRBJ1-3
CDR3nt: TGTGCCAGCTCACCACTGGCGGAGGTCTCTGGAAACACCATATATTTT
CDR3aa: CASSPLAEVSGNTIYF

v_gene: TRBV2
abundance: NA
d_gene: TRBD2
j_gene: TRBJ2-5
CDR3nt: TGTGCCAGCAGTGAGGGACTAGCGGGGGCGGGGGAGACCCAGTACTTC
CDR3aa: CASSEGLAGAGETQYF

v_gene: TRBV11-2
abundance: NA
d_gene: TRBD2
j_gene: TRBJ2-1
CDR3nt: TGTGCCAGCAGCCGGGAGGGAGGCTCCTACAATGAGCAGTTCTTC
CDR3aa: CASSREGGSYNEQFF

v_gene: TRBV6-1
abundance: NA
d_gene: NA
j_gene: TRBJ1-1
CDR3nt: TGTGCCAGCAATCTGATATTCAGGGGGAACACTGAAGCTTTCTTT
CDR3aa: CASNLIFRGNTEAFF

v_gene: TRBV29-1
abundance: few
d_gene: TRBD1
j_gene: TRBJ1-2
CDR3nt: TGCAGCGTCCGGGACAGCTATGGCTACACCTTC
CDR3aa: CSVRDSYGYTF

v_gene: TRBV28
abundance: once
d_gene: TRBD1
j_gene: TRBJ1-2
CDR3nt: TGTGCCAGCAGGGGGACAGGGGCGCTTGGCGGCTACACCTTC
CDR3aa: CASRGTGALGGYTF

v_gene: TRBV7-9
abundance: NA
d_gene: NA
j_gene: TRBJ2-2
CDR3nt: TGTGCCAGCAGCCTGGACAGTCCCGGGGAGCTGTTTTTT
CDR3aa: CASSLDSPGELFF

v_gene: TRBV6-1
abundance: NA
d_gene: NA
j_gene: TRBJ1-2
CDR3nt: TGTGCCAGCAAAGGGAGGACTTCAGTCTATGGCTACACCTTC
CDR3aa: CASKGRTSVYGYTF

v_gene: TRBV4-1
abundance: NA
d_gene: TRBD2
j_gene: TRBJ2-5
CDR3nt: TGCGCCAGCAGCCACCCCGCGGCGCTAGCGGGGGGGAATAAAGAGACCCAGTACTTC
CDR3aa: CASSHPAALAGGNKETQYF

v_gene: TRBV9
abundance: once
d_gene: TRBD2
j_gene: TRBJ2-5
CDR3nt: TGTGCCAGCAGCGACGGGACTAGCGTTTTGTACCAAGAGACCCAGTACTTC
CDR3aa: CASSDGTSVLYQETQYF

v_gene: TRBV7-2
abundance: NA
d_gene: NA
j_gene: TRBJ1-2
CDR3nt: TGTGCCAGCGTCGGGGAAGGTAGTGGCTACACCTTC
CDR3aa: CASVGEGSGYTF

v_gene: TRBV30
abundance: NA
d_gene: NA
j_gene: TRBJ1-6
CDR3nt: TGTGCCTGGAAAAAGGAGATTAATTCACCCCTCCACTTT
CDR3aa: CAWKKEINSPLHF